This passage covers 10 T cell receptor beta chains from one sample sequenced in a study of cytomegalovirus exposure and HLA in healthy donors. With 60 Vbeta and 13 Jbeta primers, the PCR was carried out. Using immunoSEQ multiplex PCR, the repertoire was profiled, and TCRdb retains in-frame clones only, with some absent. This sample contains roughly 88,000 clones. The sequencing sample was made of PBMCs. These receptor sequences come from a man aged 45-65 years in good health and CMV-seropositive.

The chain carries TRBV4-3 and TRBJ2-1, with TRBD2 matching over 7 bases. Losses at the gene ends were 0 bases for V and 6 bases for J; bases not matched to a gene: 8. CDR1 LGHNA and CDR2 YSLEER come from the germline V gene. This CDR3 is 16 amino acids long. DNA for the CDR3: TGCGCCAGCAGCCAAGATTTCGGTAGCGGGTTCAATGAGCAGTTCTTC. Its protein product is CASSQDFGSGFNEQFF.

The chain uses TRBV15 and TRBJ1-5, with D possibly being TRBD1 (5 bases). This CDR3 has 17 residues. CDR1 is LNHNV, CDR2 YYDKDF, per germline (reference sequence). Trimming left V 3 bases short and J 5 bases short, with 20 bases between. Here the CDR3 DNA reads TGTGCCACCAGCAGCCTCAGGCAGGGTCCCGTCGATCAGCCCCAGCATTTT. This translates into CATSSLRQGPVDQPQHF.

In DNA form, the CDR3 reads TGTGCCAGCTCACCACGTGGAGAATCCTACAATGAGCAGTTCTTC. Its protein product is CASSPRGESYNEQFF. This rearrangement joins TRBV18 to TRBJ2-1; D is uncertain. Trimming cost V 1 base and J 1 base, with 8 bases left between them. Germline CDR1 reads KGHSH; CDR2 reads LQKENI. The CDR3 covers 15 residues.

V and J are TRBV9 and TRBJ2-1; D perhaps matches TRBD2 (6 bases). The CDR3 has 16 residues. Germline CDR1 is SGDLS and CDR2 is YYNGEE. V was cut by 3 bases and J by 0 bases, with 13 bases left in between. The CDR3 nucleotides are TGTGCCAGCAGCGCGGGACTCCGGAGCTCCTACAATGAGCAGTTCTTC. Protein: CASSAGLRSSYNEQFF.

The rearrangement links TRBV6-1 to TRBJ1-5; D might be TRBD1 (5 bases). Per germline, CDR1 MNHNS and CDR2 SASEGT. The CDR3 runs 14 residues. Trimming left V 7 bases short and J 0 bases short, with 10 bases between. The CDR3 reads CASTAGYSNQPQHF. The CDR3 nucleotides are TGTGCCAGCACGGCAGGGTATAGCAATCAGCCCCAGCATTTT.

J is TRBJ1-5 and V is TRBV2; D ambiguous. Trimming took off 4 bases at V and 5 bases at J, with 12 bases between the two ends. Per germline, CDR1 SNHLY and CDR2 FYNNEI. The CDR3 has 14 amino acids. The CDR3 DNA follows: TGTGCCAGCAGTGTGGGTCCACGGGATCAGCCCCAGCATTTT. It yields the protein CASSVGPRDQPQHF.

The rearrangement links TRBV28 to TRBJ1-4, with 7 nucleotides matching TRBD1. CDR1 is MDHEN, CDR2 SYDVKM, per germline. The J segment lost 6 bases and the V segment lost 7 bases, leaving 14 bases of the junction unmatched. This CDR3 contains 16 residues. The CDR3 coding sequence is TGTGCCAGCACCACTAGACAGGGATTGGGTGATGAAAAACTGTTTTTT. It is translated as CASTTRQGLGDEKLFF.

The V and J genes are TRBV7-6 and TRBJ2-3, with D possibly being TRBD2 (6 bases). V shed 5 bases and J shed 6 bases, with 12 bases lying between them. Germline CDR1 and CDR2: SGHVS and FNYEAQ. CDR3 length: 13 amino acids. The CDR3: CASSLRREDTQYF. CDR3 DNA: TGTGCCAGCAGCCTCCGGAGGGAGGATACGCAGTATTTT.

The CDR3 spells CASSSPSGRGNEQFF. The CDR3 region has the DNA TGTGCCAGCAGCTCTCCTAGCGGGAGAGGGAATGAGCAGTTCTTC. The chain combines TRBV11-2 with TRBJ2-1; 10 bases map to TRBD2. This CDR3 region has 15 residues. From germline, CDR1 is SGHAT and CDR2 FQNNGV. The ends lost 4 bases at V and 7 bases at J; junction bases unmatched: 7.

This sequence joins TRBV7-3 and TRBJ2-7, with TRBD2 matching over 7 bases. The CDR3 has 15 residues. The germline V gene encodes CDR1 SGHTA and CDR2 FQGTGA. V dropped 0 bases and J dropped 5; count of bases not matched to a gene: 7. CDR3 nucleotides: TGTGCCAGCAGCTTAACCCGCGGGAGTATCCACGAGCAGTACTTC. Protein sequence: CASSLTRGSIHEQYF. Supplemented by reference TRBV7-3 and TRBJ2-7, the full variable domain reads GAGVSQTPSNKVTEKGKYVELRCDPISGHTALYWYRQSLGQGPEFLIYFQGTGAADDSGLPNDRFFAVRPEGSVSTLKIQRTERGDSAVYLCASSLTRGSIHEQYFGPGTRLTVT.